A single sample is the source of the 4 T cell receptor beta chains below, sequenced in a study of Tregs in tolerant kidney transplant recipients. The table came from immunoSEQ multiplex PCR; TCRdb's copy has only in-frame clones and leaves some out. This table holds about 72,000 clones, 92% found once. Sequences were derived from CD8+ T cells from blood, sampled before the transplant. These receptors originate from a human donor who received a combined kidney and bone marrow transplant.

V is TRBV7-7 and J is TRBJ2-1; TRBD2 might be the D (5 bases). The CDR3 extends over 15 amino acids. The V gene's germline CDR1 is SSHAT and CDR2 FNYEAQ (reference sequence). Trimming left V 5 bases short and J 8 bases short, with 19 bases between. The CDR3 is CASSQEWGDTHEQFF. The DNA of the CDR3 is TGTGCCAGCAGCCAAGAGTGGGGAGATACCCATGAGCAGTTCTTC. The full variable domain, with the rest looked up from reference TRBV7-7 and TRBJ2-1, is GAGVSQSPRYKVTKRGQDVTLRCDPISSHATLYWYQQALGQGPEFLTYFNYEAQPDKSGLPSDRFSAERPEGSISTLTIQRTEQRDSAMYRCASSQEWGDTHEQFFGPGTRLTVL.

The chain links TRBV11-2 to TRBJ2-1; D is perhaps TRBD2 (5 bases). The CDR3 runs to 15 residues. Germline-derived CDR1 and CDR2 are SGHAT and FQNNGV. Deletions cut 1 base from V and 2 bases from J, with 9 bases between. CDR3 protein: CASSLAGIPYNEQFF. DNA for the CDR3: TGTGCCAGCAGCTTAGCCGGGATCCCCTACAATGAGCAGTTCTTC.

The chain is built from TRBV9 and TRBJ2-7, with a possible D match to TRBD2 (6 bases). V was shortened by 0 bases and J by 7 bases, with 14 bases between the two germline ends. The CDR3 contains 14 residues. Germline lookup yields CDR1 SGDLS and CDR2 YYNGEE. CDR3 residues: CASSVGFGEVEQYF. Here the CDR3 DNA reads TGTGCCAGCAGCGTAGGGTTCGGGGAGGTTGAGCAGTACTTC.

The rearrangement joins TRBV7-9 to TRBJ2-3; tentative D call: TRBD2 (5 bases). The germline V gene has CDR1 SEHNR and CDR2 FQNEAQ (reference sequence). The CDR3 is made up of 16 amino acids. With 4 bases removed from V and 3 bases from J, the gap between germline ends came to 17 bases. The CDR3 loop is CASSSLIQLGTDTQYF. CDR3 DNA sequence: TGTGCCAGCAGCTCATTAATCCAACTAGGGACAGATACGCAGTATTTT.